This record looks at one T cell receptor beta chain sequence and its context. Its target is unknown. The sample comes from a study of yellow fever vaccine responses in identical twins. There are 14 residues in the CDR3. V shed 4 bases and J 4 bases; nucleotides not matched to a gene: 3. Germline CDR1 SGHDT, CDR2 YYEEEE. TCRdb fed the RT-PCR reads into MiXCR, producing one record per CDR3 protein. The sample has about 2,500 distinct CDR3 sequences, under 90% seen once. Overall study results and limits: Twins reportedly appeared to share part of their vaccine T cell response while keeping part individual.

This sequence was found in a woman in her late teens or twenties who received the yellow fever vaccine. This chain uses TRBV5-6 with TRBJ2-7, with TRBD1 identical over 12 bases. Sequencing used T cells from blood (PBMCs), unsorted or a sorted subset (not recorded which), obtained before or after yellow fever vaccination (not recorded which). The DNA of the CDR3 is TGTGCCAGCAGCAGGGACAGGGGGCGGTACGAGCAGTACTTC. Its translation: CASSRDRGRYEQYF.